The rows below give T cell receptor beta chains drawn from one sample of a study of shared clonotypes between healthy human individuals. Profiled with immunoSEQ multiplex PCR; TCRdb holds only in-frame clones, not every one. This table has about 2.5 million clones, roughly 92% appearing once. What was sequenced was naive CD4+ T cells from PBMCs. The receptors originated from a man younger than 35 in good health. Some clones in this sample may be carry-over from other donors' samples. Both conserved end residues are trimmed from each CDR3. Clone size is stated in some rows and not others, as once, few, many or a class when expanded.

clone size	V gene	J gene	CDR3 protein
-	TRBV19	TRBJ1-1	ASTHRGENTEAF
-	TRBV19	TRBJ1-4	ASSKQTAGTPNEKLF
-	TRBV4-3	TRBJ2-7	ASSQALFSGIYEQY
-	TRBV5-4	TRBJ2-1	ASSLLGLDFDEQF
-	TRBV5-1	TRBJ2-1	ASSLGNRPYNEQF
-	TRBV7-6	TRBJ2-2	ASRSNTGTGELF
-	TRBV5-4	TRBJ2-6	ASSPDAGANVLT
-	TRBV27	TRBJ2-7	ASRVRGLTYEQY
-	TRBV19	TRBJ2-7	ASSIAGTEGYEQY
-	TRBV30	TRBJ1-1	AWSGTSEAF
-	TRBV6-6	TRBJ2-2	ASTPRNTGELF
-	TRBV28	TRBJ1-2	ASTKTGANYGYT
-	TRBV7-3	TRBJ2-7	ASSLIQGPTYEQY
few	TRBV10-3	TRBJ1-1	AIAIQGTEAF
-	TRBV7-3	TRBJ1-2	ASSQSDSPNYGYT
-	TRBV18	TRBJ2-3	ASSPELRSTDTQY
-	TRBV2	TRBJ1-1	ASRGIDRTTEAF
once	TRBV27	TRBJ2-7	ASSPGLAGDYEQY
-	TRBV30	TRBJ1-4	AWSRAPARVEKLF
-	TRBV5-1	TRBJ1-2	ASSGMGDYGYT
-	TRBV6-5	TRBJ1-5	ASSPTPDYRPQH
once	TRBV28	TRBJ1-2	ASTVRRTGGNYGYT
once	TRBV5-4	TRBJ2-1	ASSLEGAGNNEQF
-	TRBV29-1	TRBJ2-1	SVERGNPYNEQF
-	TRBV11-3	TRBJ2-1	ASSFEGVYNEQF
-	TRBV28	TRBJ2-2	ASTEGGANTGELF
-	TRBV5-1	TRBJ2-1	ASSLGVGSPEQF
-	TRBV5-1	TRBJ2-1	ASSLGQTSEQF
-	TRBV28	TRBJ2-1	ASRIGLARSGEQF
few	TRBV7-9	TRBJ1-1	ASTPSQLSEAF
-	TRBV9	TRBJ1-1	ASSSSTDTEAF
-	TRBV10-3	TRBJ2-5	AISDPSGAGGLLETQY
-	TRBV2	TRBJ2-7	ASSRDRPYEQY
few	TRBV5-1	TRBJ2-7	ASSRDGYEQY